The 21 T cell receptor beta chains presented below share a single source sample, sequenced in a study of immune heterogeneity within non-small cell lung tumors. CDR3 of TCR beta was amplified by multiplex PCR that used 32 V and 13 J primers. TCRdb independently ran MiXCR on the multiplex PCR reads; one entry per CDR3 protein. The sample has about 15,000 distinct CDR3 sequences; 25% to 35% are singletons. Per sample, approximately 0.6 ug of bulk tumor genomic DNA was the template used. Far-apart biopsies, several per primary tumor, were taken during surgery. Enrolled patients presented with newly diagnosed, previously untreated non-small cell lung cancer and underwent curative surgery. The specimen was lung tumor tissue. The receptors come from a man aged 35-49 years with non-small cell lung cancer.

As to this clonotype: A read error may explain this, as a much larger clone is one base away. V usage is TRBV7-2 and J usage is TRBJ1-2, with D perhaps matching TRBD1 (5 bases). This CDR3 has 15 residues. CDR1 is SGHTA, CDR2 FQGNSA, per germline. V was cut by 5 bases and J by 4 bases, with 17 bases left in between. The DNA for the CDR3 is TGTGCCAGCAGCCGTCGGACCCGGGGCAGCTATGGCTACACCTTC. It translates to CASSRRTRGSYGYTF.

This chain links TRBV4-1 with TRBJ2-1; weak D call: TRBD2 (6 bases). Trimming took off 0 bases at V and 3 bases at J, with 15 bases between the two ends. CDR3 size: 17 residues. Germline assignment: CDR1 MGHRA and CDR2 YSYEKL. CDR3 DNA: TGCGCCAGCAGCCAAGATATTTCGGCGGGGTACTACAATGAGCAGTTCTTC. Protein: CASSQDISAGYYNEQFF.

Comment on this clonotype: Just one base apart from a much larger clone, this may be a read error. The chain recombines TRBV30 with TRBJ2-7; 7 bases are shared with TRBD2. The CDR3 totals 14 residues. Germline-derived CDR1 and CDR2 are GTSNPN and SVGIG (reference sequence). Trimming took 4 bases from V and 6 from J; bases not matched to a gene: 12. The CDR3 sequence: CAWTGKLAVTEQYF. The CDR3 nucleotides are TGTGCCTGGACCGGGAAGCTAGCGGTTACCGAGCAGTACTTC.

Remarks on this clonotype: Being one base from a much bigger clone, this may be a read error. The rearrangement links TRBV25-1 to TRBJ1-2; D might be TRBD1 (5 bases). The CDR3 has 16 amino acids. In germline, CDR1 is MGHDK, CDR2 SYGVNS. The V end lost 5 bases, the J end lost 5 bases, and 21 bases lay between the germline ends. CDR3 residues: CASSPSMSGSRYGYTF. In nucleotides, the CDR3 is TGTGCCAGCAGTCCCAGTATGTCAGGGTCACGGTATGGCTACACCTTC.

The rearrangement joins TRBV19 to TRBJ2-4, with 7 bases lining up with TRBD2. This CDR3 spans 16 amino acids. CDR1 is LNHDA and CDR2 is SQIVND in the germline V gene (reference sequence). The V and J ends lost 9 bases and 1 base, in that order; junction bases with no gene match: 12. In nucleotides, the CDR3 is TGTGCCAGCCGGGACTACCCATCCTCCGCCAAAAACATTCAGTACTTC. Its protein product is CASRDYPSSAKNIQYF. The full variable domain, its missing parts supplied by reference TRBV19 and TRBJ2-4, is DGGITQSPKYLFRKEGQNVTLSCEQNLNHDAMYWYRQDPGQGLRLIYYSQIVNDFQKGDIAEGYSVSREKKESFPLTVTSAQKNPTAFYLCASRDYPSSAKNIQYFGAGTRLSVL.

The chain carries TRBV6-2 or TRBV6-3 and TRBJ2-5, with D unresolved. This CDR3 has 15 amino acids. V was cut by 6 bases and J by 5 bases, with 19 bases left in between. In germline, CDR1 is MNHEY, CDR2 SVGEGT. CDR3 amino acids: CASSQPRGRWETQYF. The CDR3 DNA sequence: TGTGCCAGCAGCCAACCTAGAGGAAGGTGGGAGACCCAGTACTTC.

This clonotype was observed a handful of times. The genes are TRBV11-3 and TRBJ2-1; maybe TRBD1 (5 bases). The ends were cut back, 4 bases at V and 8 bases at J, with 18 bases in the middle. The CDR3 totals 15 residues. Germline CDR1 and CDR2: SGHNT and YENEEA. CDR3 protein: CASSSGFGVVHEQFF. CDR3 sequence (DNA): TGTGCCAGCAGCTCAGGGTTCGGTGTAGTGCATGAGCAGTTCTTC.

This clonotype is classed as medium-sized (0.01 to 0.1%). This sequence joins TRBV19 and TRBJ1-1, with D maybe TRBD1 (5 bases). In germline, CDR1 is LNHDA, CDR2 SQIVND (reference sequence). CDR3 length: 11 amino acids. Trimming cost V 8 bases and J 7 bases, with 11 bases left between them. The CDR3: CASFQGIEAFF. CDR3 in DNA: TGTGCCAGTTTTCAGGGAATTGAAGCTTTCTTT. Based on the CDR3 plus reference TRBV19 and TRBJ1-1, the full variable domain is DGGITQSPKYLFRKEGQNVTLSCEQNLNHDAMYWYRQDPGQGLRLIYYSQIVNDFQKGDIAEGYSVSREKKESFPLTVTSAQKNPTAFYLCASFQGIEAFFGQGTRLTVV.

The rearrangement links TRBV9 to TRBJ2-7; the match to TRBD1 covers 7 bases. This CDR3 contains 13 residues. The V gene end was trimmed by 3 bases and the J gene end by 5 bases; junction bases not matched to a gene: 5. Germline lookup yields CDR1 SGDLS and CDR2 YYNGEE. In DNA, the CDR3 is TGTGCCAGCAGCGGCACAGGGGTGGACGAGCAGTACTTC. Translated, it gives CASSGTGVDEQYF.

About this clonotype: Possible read error: a much larger clone is one base away. The genes are TRBV20-1 and TRBJ2-7; D is unclear. There are 13 residues in the CDR3. Looked up from germline, CDR1 is DFQATT and CDR2 is SNEGSKA (reference sequence). The CDR3 reads CSSSRGVPYEQYF. The CDR3 DNA reads as TGCAGTTCTAGTCGCGGAGTACCCTACGAGCAGTACTTC.

This clonotype was counted a few times. The chain is built from TRBV7-2 and TRBJ2-5, with 13 positions matching TRBD2. From germline, CDR1 is SGHTA and CDR2 FQGNSA. After removal of 2 bases from V and 5 bases from J, the junction contained 2 bases not matched to a gene. The CDR3 runs 15 residues. The CDR3 DNA reads TGTGCCAGCAGCTTAACTAGCGGGAGGGTGGAGACCCAGTACTTC. Translated, it gives CASSLTSGRVETQYF.

Comments on this clonotype: This may be a read error, as it is one base from a much larger clone. The rearrangement uses TRBV6-5 and TRBJ2-7; 10 positions match TRBD2. The CDR3 consists of 14 residues. The germline V gene encodes CDR1 MNHEY and CDR2 SVGAGI. For the CDR3, the DNA is TGTGCCAGCACTTACTCCCTAGCGGGAGACGAGCAGTACTTC. This translates into CASTYSLAGDEQYF.

On this clonotype: Since a much larger clone is just one base distant, this may be a read error. The V call is TRBV6-2 or TRBV6-3, the J call TRBJ1-5; 9 bases match TRBD1. Germline V gives CDR1 MNHEY, CDR2 SVGEGT. CDR3 size: 16 residues. CDR3 bases: TGTTCCAGCAGTTACCCTGGGACAGGGTTAGGTCAGCCCCAGCATTTT. It yields the protein CSSSYPGTGLGQPQHF.

V is TRBV20-1 and J is TRBJ2-3; 13 bases fit TRBD2. Looked up from germline, CDR1 is DFQATT and CDR2 is SNEGSKA (reference sequence). Germline trimming cut 6 bases from V and 6 bases from J; bases unmatched to any gene: 6. CDR3 length: 14 residues. Written as DNA, the CDR3 is TGCAGTGCCGATTTACTAGCGGGAGGGGATACGCAGTATTTT. Encoded protein: CSADLLAGGDTQYF.

About this clonotype itself: This may come from a read error, since a much larger clone is one base off. The CDR3 here is CAGYSGQGVSNTGELFF. The CDR3 DNA follows: TGTGCCGGCTACTCGGGACAGGGGGTTTCGAACACCGGGGAGCTGTTTTTT. The rearrangement links TRBV7-2 to TRBJ2-2; 11 nucleotides agree with TRBD1. Germline V gene sequence: CDR1 SGHTA, CDR2 FQGNSA. The length of the CDR3 is 17 residues. J was trimmed by 0 bases and V by 11 bases; bases with no gene match: 11.

To note about this clonotype: This may be a read error, as it is one base from a much larger clone. The V and J genes are TRBV19 and TRBJ1-2, with D perhaps TRBD1 (5 bases). Looked up from germline, CDR1 is LNHDA and CDR2 is SQIVND (reference sequence). The V end lost 3 bases, the J end lost 8 bases, and 13 bases lay between the germline ends. This CDR3 has 13 residues. The CDR3 region is CASSMGREHGYTF. CDR3 in DNA: TGTGCCAGTAGTATGGGACGGGAGCACGGCTACACCTTC.

The count of this clonotype is one. This sequence may be a read error, since a much larger clone differs from it by one base. CDR3: CASSLGSGPSGLAKNIKYF. CDR3 nucleotide sequence: TGTGCCAGCAGTTTAGGGTCTGGTCCTAGCGGACTAGCCAAAAACATTAAGTACTTC. J is TRBJ2-4 and V is TRBV27, with TRBD2 identical over 8 bases. The length of the CDR3 is 19 residues. The germline CDR1 and CDR2 sequences are MNHEY and SMNVEV (reference sequence).

Regarding this clonotype: This sequence may be a read error, since a much larger clone differs from it by one base. The J gene is TRBJ1-3, the V gene TRBV7-9; D not certain. Trimming stripped 7 bases from V and 6 bases from J, with 13 bases between. CDR1 is SEHNR and CDR2 is FQNEAQ in the germline V gene (reference sequence). The CDR3 contains 13 residues. The CDR3 reads CASKDGYANTIYF. In DNA, the CDR3 is TGTGCCAGCAAAGATGGCTACGCAAACACCATATATTTT.

As for this clonotype: This may arise from a read error, as a much more abundant clone is one base away. The chain carries TRBV20-1 and TRBJ2-3; D is uncertain. This CDR3 is built from 14 residues. Germline V gives CDR1 DFQATT, CDR2 SNEGSKA (reference sequence). The CDR3 DNA is TGCAGTGCTAGAGATAGGGCCCAGCTGGTTACGCATTATTTT. As protein: CSARDRAQLVTHYF.

The gene calls are TRBV9 and TRBJ2-1; D is ambiguous. Germline CDR1 is SGDLS and CDR2 is YYNGEE. V lost 6 bases to trimming and J lost 6 bases, with 19 bases between them. This CDR3 is 15 amino acids long. CDR3 in DNA: TGTGCCAGCACTAGAGTAGGGATTGCTTCCAATGAGCAGTTCTTC. Amino acids: CASTRVGIASNEQFF.

This chain joins TRBV6-5 and TRBJ2-5; D ambiguous. The CDR3 is made up of 14 amino acids. V lost 3 bases and J lost 1, with 9 bases in between. The germline V gene encodes CDR1 MNHEY and CDR2 SVGAGI. CDR3 in DNA: TGTGCCAGCAGTTATCAACGCAGCCAAGAGACCCAGTACTTC. Residues: CASSYQRSQETQYF.